This TCR beta chain was sequenced for a study of blood T cell repertoires in COVID-19 (dated by TCRdb to 2020 to 2021). Study-level background: Samples covering the acute and convalescent phases of COVID-19 were provided by collaborators in the United States, Italy and Spain. The prospective study material was composed of cDNA or gDNA derived from T cells, B-cell-depleted T cells, or PBMCs. A freely available public database, intended as a resource for researchers studying the immune response to SARS-CoV-2, is where the repertoires were released. Subjects who had been exposed to COVID-19, were actively infected with it, or had recovered from it provided the deeply sampled blood TCRbeta repertoires that made up the dataset. Where HLA class I and class II types were available, the types were taken from metadata supplied by the sample provider, not from assay-based typing. Samples came from the ongoing ImmuneRACE study (first 160 participants) plus 1,254 subjects from 6 global collaborators. A de-identified subject ID, COVID-19 status, age in years and sex were almost always included in the sample metadata.

Each collaborating institution followed its own protocols to collect whole blood in K2EDTA tubes. For TCRbeta analysis, collaborators shipped samples in one of three forms: frozen whole blood, isolated PBMCs, or DNA extracted from either of those sample types. Here is what the overall study found, with its caveats: How much clinical and demographic metadata was included differed by source and by participant, and the metadata was provided uncurated.

TCRbeta CDR3 regions were amplified from genomic DNA by means of the immunoSEQ Assay, a bias-controlled multiplex PCR. As for the original processing: The number of nucleated cells in each sample was estimated from the amplification of reference gene primers within the assay. To quantify the absolute abundance of each unique TCRbeta CDR3 rearrangement, sequence reads were collapsed and filtered. For each sample, productive Simpson clonality was calculated by taking the square root of Simpson's diversity index across productive rearrangements. The immuneACCESS repertoire file appears here via TCRdb, limited to in-frame rearrangements. These files lack a portion of the clones; in checked studies, under half of the deficit traces to unresolved V genes, and the cause of the others is not known. Clone size and the V and J calls come from that table; the DNA yielded D and trimming. This sample is represented by 70,000 to 90,000 clones; roughly 84% of them were singletons. The ten largest clones represent about 11% of the sample.

With regard to this clone: Its antigen has not been determined. No base quality information exists; no much larger clone differs at one position.

The receptor was isolated from a man aged 70 or older with acute or convalescent COVID-19. The sample comprised peripheral blood.

This receptor has the CDR3 CASSDQQFSNYGYTF. The sequenced DNA is TGTGCCAGCAGTGACCAACAGTTCTCTAACTATGGCTACACCTTC. The sequence joins TRBV2 to TRBJ1-2; the D gene is unclear. In the germline V gene, CDR1 corresponds to SNHLY and CDR2 to FYNNEI. Including the terminal cysteine and phenylalanine, the CDR3 comprises 15 residues. The retained sequence is limited to the CDR3, 45 bases, with the frame set at the first base. V is clipped by 3 bases and J by 0 bases, and the sequence between their germline boundaries is 11 bases long.